These 8 T cell receptor beta chains share one sample of origin, sequenced in a study of human T cells and chemical hapten exposure. The time point denotes: healthy volunteer bleed at 2 weeks. Extraction yielded total RNA from whole blood (unfractionated). TCRdb called the RACE reads again in MiXCR, with one record for every CDR3 protein. The sample records 80,000 to 100,000 distinct CDR3 sequences, approximately 8.2% being singletons. Sequenced sample: whole blood. These receptors all come from a female donor in good health. Some clones in this sample may be carry-over from other donors' samples.

The V call is TRBV29-1, the J call TRBJ1-4; tentatively, D is TRBD1 (5 bases). V was clipped by 3 bases and J by 7 bases, with 15 bases between them. The CDR3 length is 14 residues. The germline gives CDR1 SQVTM, CDR2 ANQGSEA. CDR3 nucleotide sequence: TGCAGCGTTGATCAGGGAGGAATTAGTGAAAAACTGTTTTTT. Translated, it gives CSVDQGGISEKLFF.

This clonotype was counted at least ten times. The rearrangement links TRBV29-1 to TRBJ1-1; D perhaps matches TRBD1 (5 bases). The CDR3 totals 12 residues. Germline lookup yields CDR1 SQVTM and CDR2 ANQGSEA. CDR3 nucleotide sequence: TGCACGTCAAGGGGTGATAACACTGAAGCTTTCTTT. Protein sequence: CTSRGDNTEAFF.

V is TRBV6-2 or TRBV6-3 and J is TRBJ1-1, with TRBD1 identical over 8 bases. With V trimmed by 7 bases and J by 5 bases, 9 bases remained unmatched. CDR1 is MNHEY and CDR2 is SVGEGT in the germline V gene. This CDR3 is built from 14 residues. CDR3 nucleotides: TGTGCCAGCATCAATGGACAGGGAAGAACTGAAGCTTTCTTT. Encoded protein: CASINGQGRTEAFF.

This clonotype was picked up many times. V is TRBV28 and J is TRBJ2-7; no reliable D call. Trimming stripped 6 bases from V and 0 bases from J, with 12 bases between. Germline V CDR1 and CDR2: MDHEN, SYDVKM. The length of the CDR3 is 14 residues. The CDR3 is CASSPLGNSYEQYF. CDR3 DNA sequence: TGTGCCAGCAGCCCCCTAGGCAACTCCTACGAGCAGTACTTC.

The table lists this clonotype with a few counts. CDR3 sequence: CASSDPSGSREQYF. Here the CDR3 DNA reads TGTGCCAGCAGTGATCCTAGCGGTTCGAGGGAGCAGTACTTC. V usage is TRBV12-3 or TRBV12-4 and J usage is TRBJ2-7, with 7 bases that match TRBD2. Trimming removed 5 bases from V and 7 bases from J; junction bases left unmatched: 11. CDR3 size: 14 residues.

A few counts support this clonotype. The chain is built from TRBV4-1 and TRBJ1-5; TRBD1 agrees at 7 bases. This CDR3 is built from 18 residues. CDR1 MGHRA and CDR2 YSYEKL come from the germline V gene. V was clipped by 4 bases and J by 7 bases; unmatched bases: 19. The CDR3 here is CASSRVGGALGFGQPQHF. The CDR3 nucleotides are TGCGCCAGCAGCCGCGTAGGGGGCGCATTGGGGTTCGGGCAGCCCCAGCATTTT.

The table lists this clonotype with many counts. DNA of the CDR3: TGCAGTGCTAGAGATCGAGGCGGGAGGGTTTACGAGCAGTACTTC. Amino acids: CSARDRGGRVYEQYF. This chain links TRBV20-1 with TRBJ2-7, with 9 bases that match TRBD2. CDR3 length: 15 amino acids. The V gene's germline CDR1 is DFQATT and CDR2 SNEGSKA (reference sequence). V was pared by 0 bases and J by 4 bases, with 7 bases of the junction left unmatched.

With respect to this clonotype: The final CDR3 position lacks the conserved phenylalanine or tryptophan, pointing to a likely read error. V usage is TRBV5-1 and J usage is TRBJ2-7, with TRBD1 matching over 8 bases. CDR3 length: 15 amino acids. Germline V gene lookup returns CDR1 SGHRS and CDR2 YFSETQ. After removal of 0 bases from V and 4 bases from J, the junction contained 6 bases not matched to a gene. The CDR3 spells CASSLAQGVMYEQYL. CDR3 bases: TGCGCCAGCAGCTTGGCACAGGGGGTTATGTACGAGCAGTACCTC.